A single sample gave rise to the 17 T cell receptor beta chains below, sequenced in a study of radiation and T cells in renal cell carcinoma. Using immunoSEQ multiplex PCR, the repertoire was profiled, and TCRdb retains in-frame clones only, with some absent. Of 150,000 to 200,000 clones in the sample, 88% were seen once. Time point: blood 4 weeks post-SBRT, at nephrectomy. The treatment is: 15 Gy SBRT to primary tumor, nephrectomy 4 weeks later. The sample was blood, taken from a patient whose treatment included radiotherapy and nephrectomy. These receptors all come from a woman aged 45-60 years with renal cell carcinoma.

With regard to this clone: The sample holds other DNA sequences that translate to the same CDR3. The chain employs TRBV7-9 and TRBJ1-4; perhaps TRBD1 as D (6 bases). V lost 1 base and J lost 8, with 11 bases in between. CDR3 length: 14 amino acids. Germline V gives CDR1 SEHNR, CDR2 FQNEAQ (reference sequence). The CDR3 spells CASSLGQGNEKLFF. For the CDR3, the DNA is TGTGCCAGCAGCTTAGGGCAGGGGAACGAAAAACTGTTTTTT.

J is TRBJ2-4 and V is TRBV5-4; TRBD2 is a possible D gene (6 bases). The germline gives CDR1 SGHNT, CDR2 YYREEE (reference sequence). Trimming left V 4 bases short and J 11 bases short, with 19 bases between. The CDR3 loop spans 14 amino acids. The CDR3 protein is CASSRRAYLQVQYF. Here the CDR3 DNA reads TGTGCCAGCAGCAGGAGGGCGTATTTGCAGGTTCAGTACTTC.

The chain is built from TRBV7-6 and TRBJ2-3, with D hard to call. Germline V gene lookup returns CDR1 SGHVS and CDR2 FNYEAQ. CDR3 length equals 14 residues. The V end lost 2 bases, the J end lost 4 bases, and 10 bases lay between the germline ends. CDR3 coding DNA: TGTGCCAGCAGCTTAATAGATGGCGCAGATACGCAGTATTTT. It codes for CASSLIDGADTQYF.

Notes on this clone: An end of the junction does not agree with germline; a read error may underlie this. This sequence joins TRBV7-7 and TRBJ1-6, with 8 bases that match TRBD1. CDR1 and CDR2 (germline): SSHAT, FNYEAQ (reference sequence). The length of the CDR3 is 13 residues. CDR3 sequence (DNA): TGTGCTAGCAGCTTGGACAGGGATTCACCCCTCCACTTT. This encodes CASSLDRDSPLHF.

V and J are TRBV6-5 and TRBJ1-5; D possibly corresponds to TRBD1 (5 bases). The CDR3 extends over 14 amino acids. Per the germline V gene, CDR1 is MNHEY and CDR2 is SVGAGI. V shed 0 bases and J shed 11 bases, with 14 bases lying between them. This chain's CDR3 is CASSYSDDLGAQHF. The CDR3 DNA follows: TGTGCCAGCAGTTACTCAGACGATCTAGGGGCCCAGCATTTT.

This chain uses TRBV13 with TRBJ1-2, with D uncertain. The V gene's germline CDR1 is PRHDT and CDR2 FYEKMQ (reference sequence). The CDR3 covers 15 residues. Trimming took 0 bases from V and 1 from J, leaving 9 bases between them. For the CDR3, the DNA is TGTGCCAGCAGCTTAGGCGCGAGTAATAACTATGGCTACACCTTC. Translation gives CASSLGASNNYGYTF.

The gene calls are TRBV6-5 and TRBJ2-7; possible D gene TRBD1, 8 bases. The CDR3 consists of 15 residues. Germline assignment: CDR1 MNHEY and CDR2 SVGAGI. V was shortened by 7 bases and J by 6 bases, with 22 bases between the two germline ends. The chain's CDR3 is CASTTGGQTGAEQYF. In DNA form, the CDR3 reads TGTGCCAGCACTACGGGGGGCCAGACAGGGGCCGAGCAGTACTTC.

This clone was found many times. This chain links TRBV4-2 with TRBJ1-2; the match to TRBD1 covers 7 bases. V trimming: 3 bases; J trimming: 7 bases; junction bases outside the gene matches: 5. There are 13 residues in the CDR3. Germline V gene sequence: CDR1 LGHNA, CDR2 YNFKEQ. DNA for the CDR3: TGTGCCAGCAGCCATGCTACAGGGGTTGGCTACACCTTC. Translating it yields CASSHATGVGYTF.

The V and J genes are TRBV5-1 and TRBJ2-2, with TRBD1 matching 8 bases. This CDR3 contains 16 residues. The trim removed 1 base at V and 5 bases at J, leaving 7 bases unmatched. The germline V gene has CDR1 SGHRS and CDR2 YFSETQ. The CDR3 nucleotides are TGCGCCAGCAGCTTGATGGGGCAGGGGGCGACCGGGGAGCTGTTTTTT. Protein: CASSLMGQGATGELFF.

This chain joins TRBV6-5 and TRBJ1-4, with a tentative D call TRBD1 (6 bases). Trimming left V 2 bases short and J 4 bases short, with 11 bases between. CDR1 is MNHEY and CDR2 is SVGAGI in the germline V gene. The CDR3 totals 15 residues. This CDR3 is CASSYGQGNNEKLFF. CDR3 DNA sequence: TGTGCCAGCAGTTACGGGCAGGGGAATAATGAAAAACTGTTTTTT.

V gene TRBV11-2 combines with J gene TRBJ1-1; 7 positions match TRBD1. The V gene's germline CDR1 is SGHAT and CDR2 FQNNGV. The CDR3 totals 14 residues. The ends lost 4 bases at V and 11 bases at J; junction bases unmatched: 13. Here the CDR3 reads CASSSGQVLREAFF. The CDR3 bases are TGTGCCAGCAGCTCCGGACAGGTTCTAAGGGAGGCTTTCTTT.

The rearrangement joins TRBV5-1 to TRBJ2-1; 9 bases are shared with TRBD1. The CDR3 totals 16 residues. V lost 4 bases, J lost 5 bases, and 10 bases stayed unmatched. CDR1 and CDR2 from the germline V gene are SGHRS and YFSETQ. This CDR3 reads CASSGRPGQGHNEQFF. As DNA, the CDR3 is TGCGCCAGCAGCGGCAGACCGGGACAGGGTCACAATGAGCAGTTCTTC.

CDR3 region: CASSQSAQATNEKLFF. The CDR3 bases are TGTGCCAGCAGCCAATCTGCACAGGCAACTAATGAAAAACTGTTTTTT. The chain is built from TRBV4-2 and TRBJ1-4; tentative D call: TRBD1 (5 bases). The ends were cut back, 2 bases at V and 0 bases at J, with 10 bases in the middle. This CDR3 is built from 16 residues. Germline CDR1 LGHNA, CDR2 YNFKEQ.

This chain joins TRBV5-1 and TRBJ2-1, with D maybe TRBD2 (6 bases). This CDR3 has 17 amino acids. Germline V gene lookup returns CDR1 SGHRS and CDR2 YFSETQ. V shed 4 bases and J shed 4 bases, with 21 bases lying between them. CDR3 in amino acids: CASSASHSGTIYNEQFF. The CDR3 DNA is TGCGCCAGCAGCGCCTCCCATAGCGGAACCATTTACAATGAGCAGTTCTTC.

The genes are TRBV5-4 and TRBJ1-1; possible D gene TRBD1, 5 bases. Germline V gives CDR1 SGHNT, CDR2 YYREEE (reference sequence). This CDR3 has 16 amino acids. Trimming stripped 4 bases from V and 1 base from J, with 17 bases between. The CDR3 sequence is CASSQVQDPGNTEAFF. The CDR3, as DNA: TGTGCCAGCAGCCAGGTACAGGATCCAGGGAACACTGAAGCTTTCTTT.

This sequence joins TRBV7-3 and TRBJ2-5; D is possibly TRBD2 (5 bases). The CDR3 has 17 amino acids. Trimming removed 1 base at V and 5 bases at J, with 20 bases between. Looked up from germline, CDR1 is SGHTA and CDR2 is FQGTGA. The CDR3 coding sequence is TGTGCCAGCAGCTTAAGACCCGGACTGCCTTTCGGGGAGACCCAGTACTTC. This gives the protein CASSLRPGLPFGETQYF.

CDR3 sequence (DNA): TGTGCCAGCAGAGGACTGATGAATCAGCCCCAGCATTTT. Residues: CASRGLMNQPQHF. The V and J genes are TRBV6-1 and TRBJ1-5; D gene uncertain. The V gene lost 6 bases and the J gene lost 4 bases, with 10 bases spanning the gap. The CDR3 loop spans 13 amino acids. In germline, CDR1 is MNHNS, CDR2 SASEGT.